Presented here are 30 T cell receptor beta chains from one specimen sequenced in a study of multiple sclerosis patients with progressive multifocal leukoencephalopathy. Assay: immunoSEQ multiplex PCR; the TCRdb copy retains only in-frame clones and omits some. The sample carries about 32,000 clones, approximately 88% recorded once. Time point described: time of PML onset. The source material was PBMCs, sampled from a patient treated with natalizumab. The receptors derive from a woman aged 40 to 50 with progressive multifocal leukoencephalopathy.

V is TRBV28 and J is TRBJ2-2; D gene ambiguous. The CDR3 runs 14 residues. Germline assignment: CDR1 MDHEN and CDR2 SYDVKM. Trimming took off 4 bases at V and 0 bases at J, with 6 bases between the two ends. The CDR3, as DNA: TGTGCCAGCAGTTCCCATTCGAACACCGGGGAGCTGTTTTTT. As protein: CASSSHSNTGELFF. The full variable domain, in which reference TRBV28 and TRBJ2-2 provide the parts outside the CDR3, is DVKVTQSSRYLVKRTGEKVFLECVQDMDHENMFWYRQDPGLGLRLIYFSYDVKMKEKGDIPEGYSVSREKKERFSLILESASTNQTSMYLCASSSHSNTGELFFGEGSRLTVL.

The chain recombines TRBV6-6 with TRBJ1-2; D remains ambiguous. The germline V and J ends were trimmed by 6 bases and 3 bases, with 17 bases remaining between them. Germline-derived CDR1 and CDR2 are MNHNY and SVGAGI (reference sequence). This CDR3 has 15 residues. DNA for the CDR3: TGTGCCAGCAGAGCAGAGACGGGAGCGGACTATGGCTACACCTTC. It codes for CASRAETGADYGYTF.

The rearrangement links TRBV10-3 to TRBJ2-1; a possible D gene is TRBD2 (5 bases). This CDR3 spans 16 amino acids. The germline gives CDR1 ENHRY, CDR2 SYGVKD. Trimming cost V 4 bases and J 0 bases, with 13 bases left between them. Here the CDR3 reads CAISGLRGSSYNEQFF. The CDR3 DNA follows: TGTGCCATCAGTGGGCTTCGGGGAAGCTCCTACAATGAGCAGTTCTTC.

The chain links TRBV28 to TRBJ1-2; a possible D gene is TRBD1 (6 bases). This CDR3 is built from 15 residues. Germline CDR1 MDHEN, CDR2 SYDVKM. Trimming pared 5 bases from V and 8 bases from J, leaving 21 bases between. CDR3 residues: CASSGTGHHWGGYTF. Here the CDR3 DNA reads TGTGCCAGCAGTGGGACGGGACACCACTGGGGGGGCTACACCTTC.

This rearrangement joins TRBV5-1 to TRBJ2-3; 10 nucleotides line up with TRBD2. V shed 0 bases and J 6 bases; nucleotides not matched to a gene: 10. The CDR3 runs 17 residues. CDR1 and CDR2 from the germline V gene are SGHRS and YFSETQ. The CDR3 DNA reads TGCGCCAGCAGCTTGGTAGTGAGCGGGGGGGCATCTGATACGCAGTATTTT. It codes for CASSLVVSGGASDTQYF. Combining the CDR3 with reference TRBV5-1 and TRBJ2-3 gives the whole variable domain KAGVTQTPRYLIKTRGQQVTLSCSPISGHRSVSWYQQTPGQGLQFLFEYFSETQRNKGNFPGRFSGRQFSNSRSEMNVSTLELGDSALYLCASSLVVSGGASDTQYFGPGTRLTVL.

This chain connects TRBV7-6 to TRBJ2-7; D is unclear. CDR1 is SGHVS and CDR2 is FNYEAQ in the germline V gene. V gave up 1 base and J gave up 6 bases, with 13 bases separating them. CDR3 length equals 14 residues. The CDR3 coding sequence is TGTGCCAGCAGCTTAGAGGGCAGCTCAGGCGAGCAGTACTTC. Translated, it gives CASSLEGSSGEQYF. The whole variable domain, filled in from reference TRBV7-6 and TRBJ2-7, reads GAGVSQSPRYKVTKRGQDVALRCDPISGHVSLYWYRQALGQGPEFLTYFNYEAQQDKSGLPNDRFSAERPEGSISTLTIQRTEQRDSAMYRCASSLEGSSGEQYFGPGTRLTVT.

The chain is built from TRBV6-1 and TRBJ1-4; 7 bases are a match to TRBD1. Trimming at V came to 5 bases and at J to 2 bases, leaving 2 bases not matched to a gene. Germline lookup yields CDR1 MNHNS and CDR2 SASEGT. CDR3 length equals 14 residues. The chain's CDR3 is CASSRQGTNEKLFF. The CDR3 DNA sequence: TGTGCCAGCAGTAGACAGGGTACTAATGAAAAACTGTTTTTT.

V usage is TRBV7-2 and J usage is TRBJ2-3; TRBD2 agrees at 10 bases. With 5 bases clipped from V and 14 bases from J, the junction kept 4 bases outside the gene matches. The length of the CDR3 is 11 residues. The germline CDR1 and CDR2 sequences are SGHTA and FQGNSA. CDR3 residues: CASSLSGRLYF. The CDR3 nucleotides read TGTGCCAGCAGCCTTAGCGGGAGGCTGTATTTT.

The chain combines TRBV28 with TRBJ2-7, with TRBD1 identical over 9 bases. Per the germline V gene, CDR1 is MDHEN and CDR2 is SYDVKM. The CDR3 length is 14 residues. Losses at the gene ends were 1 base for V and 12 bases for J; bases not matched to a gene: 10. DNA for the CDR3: TGTGCCAGCAGTTTATTGACGGGACAGGGTGATCCGTACTTC. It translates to CASSLLTGQGDPYF.

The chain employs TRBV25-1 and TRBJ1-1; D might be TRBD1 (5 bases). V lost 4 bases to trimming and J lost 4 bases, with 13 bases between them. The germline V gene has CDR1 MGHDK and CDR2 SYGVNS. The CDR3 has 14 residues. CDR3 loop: CASSGGGRGTEAFF. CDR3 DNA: TGTGCCAGCAGTGGGGGCGGGCGGGGCACTGAAGCTTTCTTT.

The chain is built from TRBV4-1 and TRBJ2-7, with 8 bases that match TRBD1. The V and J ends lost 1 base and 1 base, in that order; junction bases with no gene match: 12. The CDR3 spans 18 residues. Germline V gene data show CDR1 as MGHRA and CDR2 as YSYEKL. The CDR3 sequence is CASSQVPQGQGKSYEQYF. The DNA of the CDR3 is TGCGCCAGCAGCCAAGTTCCCCAAGGACAGGGAAAGTCCTACGAGCAGTACTTC.

The CDR3 here is CASSLRLAGVWETQYF. In nucleotides, the CDR3 is TGTGCCAGCAGTCTAAGACTAGCGGGGGTCTGGGAGACCCAGTACTTC. V and J are TRBV5-5 and TRBJ2-5; 12 nucleotides agree with TRBD2. The CDR3 has 16 residues. Germline V lookup: CDR1 SGHKS, CDR2 YYEKEE (reference sequence). The V gene end was trimmed by 5 bases and the J gene end by 5 bases; junction bases not matched to a gene: 10.

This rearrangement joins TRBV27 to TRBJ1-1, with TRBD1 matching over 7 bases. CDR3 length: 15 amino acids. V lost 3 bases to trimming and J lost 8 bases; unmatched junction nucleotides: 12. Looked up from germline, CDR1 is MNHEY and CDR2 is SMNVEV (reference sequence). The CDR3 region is CASSLGAGGFLEAFF. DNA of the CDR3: TGTGCCAGCAGTTTGGGGGCAGGGGGGTTCTTGGAAGCTTTCTTT.

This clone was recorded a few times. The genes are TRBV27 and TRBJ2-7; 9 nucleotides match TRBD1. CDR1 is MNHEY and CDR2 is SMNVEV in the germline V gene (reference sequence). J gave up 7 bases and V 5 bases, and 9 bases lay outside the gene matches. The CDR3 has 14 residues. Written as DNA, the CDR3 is TGTGCCAGCAGTGCGACAGGGGGGACGGGGGAGCAGTACTTC. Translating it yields CASSATGGTGEQYF.

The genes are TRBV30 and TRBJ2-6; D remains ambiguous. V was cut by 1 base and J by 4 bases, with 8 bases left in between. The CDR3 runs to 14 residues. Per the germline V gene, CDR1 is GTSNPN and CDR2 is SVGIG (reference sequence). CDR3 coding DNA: TGTGCCTGGAGTGGGGATCCCGGGGCCAACGTCCTGACTTTC. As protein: CAWSGDPGANVLTF.

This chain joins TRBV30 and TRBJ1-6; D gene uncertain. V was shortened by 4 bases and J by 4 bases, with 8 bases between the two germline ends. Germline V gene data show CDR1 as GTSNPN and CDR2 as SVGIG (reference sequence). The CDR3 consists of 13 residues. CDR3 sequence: CAWKGAYNSPLHF. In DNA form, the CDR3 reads TGTGCCTGGAAGGGAGCTTATAATTCACCCCTCCACTTT.

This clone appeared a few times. The CDR3 nucleotides read TGTGCCAGCACCCTTACAGGGGGCGACCGAGAAGCTTTCTTT. Translating gives CASTLTGGDREAFF. This sequence joins TRBV14 and TRBJ1-1, with 9 bases aligning to TRBD1. The trim removed 7 bases at V and 8 bases at J, leaving 11 bases unmatched. There are 14 residues in the CDR3. Germline CDR1 reads SGHDN; CDR2 reads FVKESK.

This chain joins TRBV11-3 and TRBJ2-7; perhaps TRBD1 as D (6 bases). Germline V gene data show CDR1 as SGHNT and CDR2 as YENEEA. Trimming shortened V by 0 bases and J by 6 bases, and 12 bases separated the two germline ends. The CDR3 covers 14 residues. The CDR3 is CASSLDLQGSEQYF. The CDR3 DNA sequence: TGTGCCAGCAGCTTAGATTTACAGGGCTCCGAGCAGTACTTC.

CDR3 DNA sequence: TGTGCCATCAGTGAGTCTTGGGGGATAGGGTCGGGAGAGACCCAGTACTTC. As protein: CAISESWGIGSGETQYF. The chain joins TRBV10-3 to TRBJ2-5, with D perhaps matching TRBD1 or TRBD2 (5 bases each). The length of the CDR3 is 17 residues. Trimming stripped 0 bases from V and 4 bases from J, with 18 bases between. The germline CDR1 and CDR2 sequences are ENHRY and SYGVKD.

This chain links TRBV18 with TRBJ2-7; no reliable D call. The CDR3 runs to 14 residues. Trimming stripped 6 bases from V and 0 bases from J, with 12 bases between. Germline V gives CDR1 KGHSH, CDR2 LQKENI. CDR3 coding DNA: TGTGCCAGCTCCCGACGACAAGCCTCCTACGAGCAGTACTTC. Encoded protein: CASSRRQASYEQYF.

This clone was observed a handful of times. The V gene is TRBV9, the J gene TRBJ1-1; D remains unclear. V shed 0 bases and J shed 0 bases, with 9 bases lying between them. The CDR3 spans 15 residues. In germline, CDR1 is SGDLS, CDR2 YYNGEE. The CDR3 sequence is CASSVVPDMNTEAFF. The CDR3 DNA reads TGTGCCAGCAGCGTAGTGCCGGATATGAACACTGAAGCTTTCTTT. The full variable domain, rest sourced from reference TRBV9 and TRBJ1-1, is DSGVTQTPKHLITATGQRVTLRCSPRSGDLSVYWYQQSLDQGLQFLIQYYNGEERAKGNILERFSAQQFPDLHSELNLSSLELGDSALYFCASSVVPDMNTEAFFGQGTRLTVV.

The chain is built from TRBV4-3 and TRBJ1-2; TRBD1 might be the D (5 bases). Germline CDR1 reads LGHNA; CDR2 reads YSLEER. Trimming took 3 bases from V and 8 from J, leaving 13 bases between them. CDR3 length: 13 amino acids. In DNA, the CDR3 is TGCGCCAGCAGCCAGTATGACAGATGGGGCTACACCTTC. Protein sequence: CASSQYDRWGYTF.

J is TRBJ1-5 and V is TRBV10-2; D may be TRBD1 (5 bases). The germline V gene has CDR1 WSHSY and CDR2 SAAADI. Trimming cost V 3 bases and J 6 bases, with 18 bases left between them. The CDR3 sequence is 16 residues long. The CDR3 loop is CASSDWDGRGVQPQHF. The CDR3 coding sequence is TGCGCCAGCAGTGACTGGGACGGGAGAGGAGTTCAGCCCCAGCATTTT.

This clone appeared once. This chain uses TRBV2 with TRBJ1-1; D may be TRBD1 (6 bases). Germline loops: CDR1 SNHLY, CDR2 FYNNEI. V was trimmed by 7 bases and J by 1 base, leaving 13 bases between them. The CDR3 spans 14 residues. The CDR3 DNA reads TGTGCCAGCAACCCGGGACACAGGAACACTGAAGCTTTCTTT. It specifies CASNPGHRNTEAFF. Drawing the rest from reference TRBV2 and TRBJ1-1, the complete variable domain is EPEVTQTPSHQVTQMGQEVILRCVPISNHLYFYWYRQILGQKVEFLVSFYNNEISEKSEIFDDQFSVERPDGSNFTLKIRSTKLEDSAMYFCASNPGHRNTEAFFGQGTRLTVV.

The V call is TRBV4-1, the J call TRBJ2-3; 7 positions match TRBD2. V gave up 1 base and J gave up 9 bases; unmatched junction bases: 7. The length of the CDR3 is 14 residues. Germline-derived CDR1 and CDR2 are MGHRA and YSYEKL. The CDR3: CASSQAGGLGTQYF. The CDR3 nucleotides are TGCGCCAGCAGCCAAGCGGGAGGCTTAGGGACGCAGTATTTT.

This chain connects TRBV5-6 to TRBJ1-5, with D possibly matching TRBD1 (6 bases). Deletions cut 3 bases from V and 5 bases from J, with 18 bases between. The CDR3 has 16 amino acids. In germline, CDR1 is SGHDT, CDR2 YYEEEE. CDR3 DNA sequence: TGTGCCAGCAGCTCCTGGACAGCTAGGGCCCATCAGCCCCAGCATTTT. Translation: CASSSWTARAHQPQHF.

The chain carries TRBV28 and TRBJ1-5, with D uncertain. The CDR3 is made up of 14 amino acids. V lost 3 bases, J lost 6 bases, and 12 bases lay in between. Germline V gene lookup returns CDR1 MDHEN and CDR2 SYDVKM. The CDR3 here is CASSFGDYGQPQHF. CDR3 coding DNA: TGTGCCAGCAGTTTCGGGGATTACGGTCAGCCCCAGCATTTT.

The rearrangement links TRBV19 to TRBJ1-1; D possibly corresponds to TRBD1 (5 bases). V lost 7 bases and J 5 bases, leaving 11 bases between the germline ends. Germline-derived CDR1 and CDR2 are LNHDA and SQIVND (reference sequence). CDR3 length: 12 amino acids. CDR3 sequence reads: CASKRGLTEAFF. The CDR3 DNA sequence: TGTGCCAGTAAACGGGGACTTACTGAAGCTTTCTTT.

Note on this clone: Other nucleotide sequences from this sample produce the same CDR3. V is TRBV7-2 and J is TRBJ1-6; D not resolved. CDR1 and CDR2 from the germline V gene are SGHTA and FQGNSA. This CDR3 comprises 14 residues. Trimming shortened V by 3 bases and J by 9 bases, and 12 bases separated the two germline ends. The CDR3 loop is CASSFGVEGSPLHF. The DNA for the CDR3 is TGTGCCAGCAGCTTCGGGGTTGAGGGTTCACCCCTCCACTTT.

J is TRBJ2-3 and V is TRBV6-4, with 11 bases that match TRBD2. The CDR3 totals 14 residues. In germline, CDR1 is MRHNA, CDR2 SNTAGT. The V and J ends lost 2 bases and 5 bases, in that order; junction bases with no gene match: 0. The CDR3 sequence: CASSDLAGGDTQYF. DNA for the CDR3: TGTGCCAGCAGTGACCTAGCGGGGGGAGATACGCAGTATTTT.